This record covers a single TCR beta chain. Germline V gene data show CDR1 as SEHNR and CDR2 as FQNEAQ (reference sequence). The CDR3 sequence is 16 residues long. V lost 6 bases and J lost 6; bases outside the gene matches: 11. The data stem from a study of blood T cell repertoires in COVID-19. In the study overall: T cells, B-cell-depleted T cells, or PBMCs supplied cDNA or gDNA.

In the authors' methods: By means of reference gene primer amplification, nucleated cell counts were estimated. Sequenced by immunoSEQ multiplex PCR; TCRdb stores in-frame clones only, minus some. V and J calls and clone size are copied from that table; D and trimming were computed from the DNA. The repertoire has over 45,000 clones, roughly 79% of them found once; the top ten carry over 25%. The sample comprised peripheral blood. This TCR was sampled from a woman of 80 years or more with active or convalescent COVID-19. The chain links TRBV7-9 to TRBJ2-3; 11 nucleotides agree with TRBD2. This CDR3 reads CASRSHSGGDGDTQYF. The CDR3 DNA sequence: TGTGCCAGCAGAAGTCATAGCGGGGGGGATGGTGATACGCAGTATTTT.